These 32 T cell receptor beta chains share one sample of origin, sequenced in a study of cytomegalovirus exposure and HLA in healthy donors. It was with 60 Vbeta and 13 Jbeta primers that the PCR ran. Only in-frame clones appear in the TCRdb table, and some are missing; sequencing was by immunoSEQ multiplex PCR. The sample gives 100,000 to 150,000 clones, 80% of which show up once; about 8.9% is in the top ten. The sequenced sample consisted of PBMCs. The receptors originated from a man between 25 and 39 years old in good health and CMV-seropositive.

The chain carries TRBV6-6 and TRBJ1-6; D is uncertain. This CDR3 has 13 residues. V lost 0 bases, J lost 7 bases, and 4 bases lay in between. Germline V gene lookup returns CDR1 MNHNY and CDR2 SVGAGI (reference sequence). Here the CDR3 DNA reads TGTGCCAGCAGTTACTCCCCAAATTCACCCCTCCACTTT. It specifies CASSYSPNSPLHF.

The V call is TRBV12-5, the J call TRBJ2-5, with TRBD1 as a possible D gene (6 bases). The CDR3 consists of 16 residues. V was clipped by 3 bases and J by 2 bases, with 16 bases between them. Looked up from germline, CDR1 is LGHNT and CDR2 is FRNRAP. CDR3 bases: TGTGCTAGTGGTTTCGTTCCTTACGACAGGCAAGAGACCCAGTACTTC. This sequence encodes CASGFVPYDRQETQYF.

The rearrangement joins TRBV6-5 to TRBJ2-7, with D perhaps TRBD1 (5 bases). Germline-derived CDR1 and CDR2 are MNHEY and SVGAGI. CDR3 length: 13 amino acids. The V gene lost 6 bases and the J gene lost 1 base, with 10 bases spanning the gap. CDR3 nucleotides: TGTGCCAGCAGGAGAACAGGTTCCTACGAGCAGTACTTC. Translation gives CASRRTGSYEQYF.

The chain carries TRBV11-2 and TRBJ1-4; D is ambiguous. V was shortened by 3 bases and J by 8 bases, with 13 bases between the two germline ends. The germline V gene has CDR1 SGHAT and CDR2 FQNNGV. The CDR3 runs to 14 residues. The CDR3 DNA reads TGTGCCAGCAGCTTCCGGGGTTTTCGGGAAAAACTGTTTTTT. Residues: CASSFRGFREKLFF.

The chain employs TRBV25-1 and TRBJ2-1; TRBD2 agrees at 11 bases. The trim removed 0 bases at V and 10 bases at J, leaving 5 bases unmatched. This CDR3 has 15 residues. Per germline, CDR1 MGHDK and CDR2 SYGVNS. In nucleotides, the CDR3 is TGTGCCAGCAGTGAATATAGCGGGGGGGGTTGGGAGCAGTTCTTC. As protein: CASSEYSGGGWEQFF.

This chain links TRBV5-6 with TRBJ2-3, with no clear D. This CDR3 spans 12 amino acids. V was trimmed by 4 bases and J by 0 bases, leaving 3 bases between them. Germline CDR1 SGHDT, CDR2 YYEEEE. The CDR3 protein is CASSPSTDTQYF. The CDR3 coding sequence is TGTGCCAGCAGCCCTAGCACAGATACGCAGTATTTT.

This chain connects TRBV19 to TRBJ2-5; the D is unclear. V was pared by 3 bases and J by 5 bases, with 7 bases between. The CDR3 is made up of 12 amino acids. CDR1 is LNHDA and CDR2 is SQIVND in the germline V gene (reference sequence). CDR3 nucleotide sequence: TGTGCCAGTAGTATGCTAGAGGAGACCCAGTACTTC. Its translation: CASSMLEETQYF.

This clone occurred once. The chain combines TRBV27 with TRBJ1-1; no clear D gene. Trimming removed 5 bases from V and 1 base from J, with 8 bases in between. The CDR3 has 13 residues. CDR1 MNHEY and CDR2 SMNVEV come from the germline V gene (reference sequence). For the CDR3, the DNA is TGTGCCAGCAGTCGCCGACAGAACACTGAAGCTTTCTTT. Its protein product is CASSRRQNTEAFF.

The chain combines TRBV6-1 with TRBJ1-4; 7 nucleotides align to TRBD1. CDR3 length: 15 residues. Germline V gene data show CDR1 as MNHNS and CDR2 as SASEGT. The junction had 7 bases not matched to a gene; V was cut back by 4 bases and J by 5 bases. Written as DNA, the CDR3 is TGTGCCAGCAGTGCTCCGGGACAGCTAAATGAAAAACTGTTTTTT. It is translated as CASSAPGQLNEKLFF.

This chain connects TRBV9 to TRBJ2-1; a weak D match, TRBD1 (6 bases). The CDR3 spans 15 residues. Germline CDR1 is SGDLS and CDR2 is YYNGEE. V dropped 3 bases and J dropped 2 bases, with 12 bases sitting between them. CDR3 amino acids: CASSDRGSAYNEQFF. CDR3 nucleotides: TGTGCCAGCAGCGATAGGGGGAGCGCCTACAATGAGCAGTTCTTC.

J is TRBJ2-1 and V is TRBV12-5, with D hard to call. CDR1 LGHNT and CDR2 FRNRAP come from the germline V gene. V shed 6 bases and J shed 7 bases, with 13 bases lying between them. This CDR3 contains 13 residues. The CDR3 coding sequence is TGTGCTAGTGGGTCCCCGGGTGCGAATGAGCAGTTCTTC. Protein sequence: CASGSPGANEQFF.

The chain uses TRBV10-3 and TRBJ1-1, with D possibly being TRBD1 (6 bases). The CDR3 sequence is 13 residues long. Germline CDR1 ENHRY, CDR2 SYGVKD. V was cut by 6 bases and J by 3 bases, with 11 bases left in between. The CDR3 DNA is TGTGCCATCAGCAAGGGGGAACACACTGAAGCTTTCTTT. Translation: CAISKGEHTEAFF.

The chain has TRBV5-4 and TRBJ1-6; TRBD1 matches at 9 bases. This CDR3 region has 17 residues. CDR1 is SGHNT and CDR2 is YYREEE in the germline V gene (reference sequence). Germline trimming cut 3 bases from V and 2 bases from J; bases unmatched to any gene: 6. CDR3 nucleotide sequence: TGTGCCAGCAGCTCCGGGACAGGGCAGCCCTATAATTCACCCCTCCACTTT. It codes for CASSSGTGQPYNSPLHF.

This chain links TRBV30 with TRBJ1-1; TRBD1 matches at 8 bases. The CDR3 loop spans 12 amino acids. V lost 5 bases to trimming and J lost 4 bases; unmatched junction nucleotides: 3. Germline V gives CDR1 GTSNPN, CDR2 SVGIG (reference sequence). The CDR3 coding sequence is TGTGCCTGGGGACAGGGTAGCACTGAAGCTTTCTTT. This encodes CAWGQGSTEAFF. The full variable domain, its missing parts supplied by reference TRBV30 and TRBJ1-1, is SQTIHQWPATLVQPVGSPLSLECTVEGTSNPNLYWYRQAAGRGLQLLFYSVGIGQISSEVPQNLSASRPQDRQFILSSKKLLLSDSGFYLCAWGQGSTEAFFGQGTRLTVV.

The chain employs TRBV6-1 and TRBJ2-7; D is unresolved. CDR3 length: 13 residues. The germline V gene has CDR1 MNHNS and CDR2 SASEGT. V was shortened by 4 bases and J by 4 bases, with 11 bases between the two germline ends. The DNA of the CDR3 is TGTGCCAGCAGTGTGGCCAACCAATACGAGCAGTACTTC. This translates into CASSVANQYEQYF.

The chain combines TRBV2 with TRBJ2-7; TRBD2 agrees at 9 bases. Germline V gene lookup returns CDR1 SNHLY and CDR2 FYNNEI. The CDR3 has 14 amino acids. Losses at the gene ends were 10 bases for V and 0 bases for J; bases not matched to a gene: 7. DNA of the CDR3: TGTGCCACTAGACTAGCGGAAAACTCCTACGAGCAGTACTTC. Residues: CATRLAENSYEQYF. The entire variable domain, with the rest obtained from reference TRBV2 and TRBJ2-7, is as follows: EPEVTQTPSHQVTQMGQEVILRCVPISNHLYFYWYRQILGQKVEFLVSFYNNEISEKSEIFDDQFSVERPDGSNFTLKIRSTKLEDSAMYFCATRLAENSYEQYFGPGTRLTVT.

The chain combines TRBV7-3 with TRBJ2-3; no definite D call. CDR1 and CDR2 from the germline V gene are SGHTA and FQGTGA. V was shortened by 6 bases and J by 2 bases, with 15 bases between the two germline ends. This CDR3 has 15 residues. The chain's CDR3 is CASSPGFRVTDTQYF. CDR3 nucleotide sequence: TGTGCCAGCAGTCCCGGTTTTCGGGTCACAGATACGCAGTATTTT.

This clone was seen once. The sample contains more than one DNA sequence encoding this CDR3. The rearrangement joins TRBV11-2 to TRBJ2-5, with D unresolved. From germline, CDR1 is SGHAT and CDR2 FQNNGV. The CDR3 covers 14 residues. Trimming removed 2 bases from V and 7 bases from J, with 14 bases in between. The CDR3 reads CASSLPRGKATQYF. CDR3 DNA: TGTGCCAGCAGCTTACCAAGAGGCAAAGCGACCCAGTACTTC.

The J gene is TRBJ2-1, the V gene TRBV6-1, with D perhaps matching TRBD2 (5 bases). V lost 7 bases, J lost 5 bases, and 18 bases lay in between. Germline V CDR1 and CDR2: MNHNS, SASEGT. CDR3 size: 15 residues. This chain's CDR3 is CASTLEARRNNEQFF. CDR3 coding DNA: TGTGCCAGCACCCTAGAGGCCCGGAGGAACAATGAGCAGTTCTTC.

The DNA of the CDR3 is TGTGCCAGCAGCTTTGGAGGGGCGTCTATCTATGGCTACACCTTC. Protein sequence: CASSFGGASIYGYTF. The rearrangement links TRBV5-5 to TRBJ1-2; possibly TRBD1 for D (5 bases). Trimming shortened V by 2 bases and J by 4 bases, and 15 bases separated the two germline ends. Germline-derived CDR1 and CDR2 are SGHKS and YYEKEE (reference sequence). The CDR3 has 15 amino acids.

The V and J genes are TRBV6-1 and TRBJ1-6; a possible D gene is TRBD1 (6 bases). Trimming shortened V by 3 bases and J by 8 bases, and 11 bases separated the two germline ends. Germline CDR1 reads MNHNS; CDR2 reads SASEGT. The CDR3 loop spans 14 amino acids. CDR3 residues: CASSDGAGDSPLHF. The CDR3 nucleotides read TGTGCCAGCAGTGACGGGGCAGGGGATTCACCCCTCCACTTT.

The chain is built from TRBV5-4 and TRBJ1-2; D remains ambiguous. V was clipped by 0 bases and J by 4 bases, with 7 bases between them. This CDR3 region has 13 residues. Germline V gene lookup returns CDR1 SGHNT and CDR2 YYREEE (reference sequence). CDR3 sequence: CASSLDRSYGYTF. In DNA form, the CDR3 reads TGTGCCAGCAGCTTGGATAGGAGCTATGGCTACACCTTC.

The gene calls are TRBV13 and TRBJ1-1; no clear D gene. There are 13 residues in the CDR3. V was pared by 2 bases and J by 5 bases, with 9 bases between. Germline values: CDR1 PRHDT, CDR2 FYEKMQ (reference sequence). The CDR3 reads CASSLNRRTEAFF. In DNA form, the CDR3 reads TGTGCCAGCAGCTTAAACCGGAGGACTGAAGCTTTCTTT.

This chain links TRBV6-6 with TRBJ1-2; unclear D gene. Germline V lookup: CDR1 MNHNY, CDR2 SVGAGI (reference sequence). This CDR3 contains 16 residues. V was clipped by 0 bases and J by 4 bases, with 15 bases between them. The CDR3 sequence is CASSYSFGPRFYGYTF. Here the CDR3 DNA reads TGTGCCAGCAGTTACTCATTTGGCCCCAGATTCTATGGCTACACCTTC.

The table lists this clone with a few counts. This chain links TRBV11-3 with TRBJ2-2; 7 bases line up with TRBD2. This CDR3 spans 15 amino acids. Trimming took 5 bases from V and 7 from J; bases not matched to a gene: 10. Per the germline V gene, CDR1 is SGHNT and CDR2 is YENEEA. CDR3 amino acids: CASSPGGGGVGELFF. The CDR3 coding sequence is TGTGCCAGCAGCCCCGGCGGGGGAGGAGTCGGGGAGCTGTTTTTT.

The V and J genes are TRBV5-1 and TRBJ2-5; a possible D gene is TRBD2 (6 bases). The CDR3 runs 15 residues. V lost 0 bases and J 1 base, leaving 10 bases between the germline ends. Per the germline V gene, CDR1 is SGHRS and CDR2 is YFSETQ. CDR3 nucleotides: TGCGCCAGCAGCTTGGCCTTCGGGGGCCAAGAGACCCAGTACTTC. It translates to CASSLAFGGQETQYF.

This chain links TRBV7-3 with TRBJ2-3; no firm D call. The germline CDR1 and CDR2 sequences are SGHTA and FQGTGA. The CDR3 runs to 14 residues. The V end was cut by 5 bases, the J end by 0 bases, with 9 bases between. The CDR3, as DNA: TGTGCCAGCAGCCGCCTGACTAGCACAGATACGCAGTATTTT. This translates into CASSRLTSTDTQYF.

J is TRBJ2-7 and V is TRBV6-1, with 8 bases aligning to TRBD1. The CDR3 is made up of 15 amino acids. With 4 bases clipped from V and 3 bases from J, the junction kept 8 bases outside the gene matches. CDR1 is MNHNS and CDR2 is SASEGT in the germline V gene. The chain's CDR3 is CASSGGTGDLYEQYF. DNA for the CDR3: TGTGCCAGCAGTGGGGGGACAGGAGACCTCTACGAGCAGTACTTC.

This rearrangement joins TRBV19 to TRBJ2-3; D is possibly TRBD2 (6 bases). The CDR3 is made up of 15 amino acids. Germline values: CDR1 LNHDA, CDR2 SQIVND (reference sequence). Trimming shortened V by 5 bases and J by 1 base, and 13 bases separated the two germline ends. CDR3 loop: CASSLGTFRTDTQYF. In DNA form, the CDR3 reads TGTGCCAGTAGTCTCGGGACTTTTCGCACAGATACGCAGTATTTT.

Details on this clone: Within the sample, other DNA sequences also encode this same CDR3. The chain joins TRBV6-4 to TRBJ2-5; 9 bases line up with TRBD1. V lost 6 bases to trimming and J lost 6 bases; unmatched junction nucleotides: 8. This CDR3 has 14 residues. Per germline, CDR1 MRHNA and CDR2 SNTAGT. CDR3 sequence (DNA): TGTGCCAGCAGACAAGGACAGGGGAGGAAGACCCAGTACTTC. Amino acid sequence: CASRQGQGRKTQYF.

This rearrangement joins TRBV11-2 to TRBJ2-3; no clear D. The CDR3 contains 14 residues. Between the trimmed V and J ends, which lost 3 bases and 2 bases, there was a span of 9 bases. Germline CDR1 is SGHAT and CDR2 is FQNNGV. CDR3 bases: TGTGCCAGCAGCTTGGAGCGAGTCACAGATACGCAGTATTTT. It encodes CASSLERVTDTQYF.

The chain carries TRBV6-6 and TRBJ1-3; no clear D gene. The V and J ends lost 4 bases and 0 bases respectively, with 7 bases between them. The CDR3 totals 14 residues. Germline values: CDR1 MNHNY, CDR2 SVGAGI (reference sequence). This CDR3 reads CASSSGLSGNTIYF. The CDR3 DNA sequence: TGTGCCAGCAGTTCGGGTCTCTCTGGAAACACCATATATTTT.